One and the same sample provided the 20 T cell receptor beta chains below, sequenced in a study of Tregs in tolerant kidney transplant recipients. Repertoires were generated with immunoSEQ multiplex PCR, while TCRdb's copy carries only in-frame clones and drops some. This sample has roughly 69,000 clones, with nearly 98% found just once. This specimen was Tregs from blood, taken before the transplant. All receptors derive from a human donor who received a combined kidney and bone marrow transplant.

V is TRBV6-5 and J is TRBJ1-2; D unresolved. There are 13 residues in the CDR3. Germline V gene lookup returns CDR1 MNHEY and CDR2 SVGAGI. Trimming took off 8 bases at V and 0 bases at J, with 10 bases between the two ends. As DNA, the CDR3 is TGTGCCAGCGCGCGGACTTCTAACTATGGCTACACCTTC. As protein: CASARTSNYGYTF.

The genes are TRBV5-6 and TRBJ2-1; D is possibly TRBD1 (6 bases). V shed 4 bases and J shed 4 bases, with 12 bases lying between them. The CDR3 length is 14 residues. Germline V gene data show CDR1 as SGHDT and CDR2 as YYEEEE. The CDR3 nucleotides read TGTGCCAGCAGCATCACGACAGGTTACAATGAGCAGTTCTTC. As protein: CASSITTGYNEQFF.

The gene calls are TRBV6-1 and TRBJ2-7, with TRBD1 matching over 7 bases. This CDR3 contains 14 residues. J was trimmed by 6 bases and V by 7 bases; bases with no gene match: 12. Germline V gives CDR1 MNHNS, CDR2 SASEGT. The CDR3 DNA sequence: TGTGCCAGCATGTGGGCCGACAGGGCCGGCGAGCAGTACTTC. Amino acids: CASMWADRAGEQYF.

This clone came up once. The chain uses TRBV10-3 and TRBJ1-3; a possible D gene is TRBD1 (6 bases). Trimming stripped 11 bases from V and 8 bases from J, with 25 bases between. This CDR3 has 15 amino acids. CDR1 is ENHRY and CDR2 is SYGVKD in the germline V gene. The CDR3 region has the DNA TGTGCCGTCCAACCCCCCGACGGGGGGCCGGACACCATATATTTT. It translates to CAVQPPDGGPDTIYF.

The chain combines TRBV18 with TRBJ1-1; 9 bases agree with TRBD1. V shed 2 bases and J 5 bases; nucleotides not matched to a gene: 3. Germline values: CDR1 KGHSH, CDR2 LQKENI. The CDR3 has 14 amino acids. CDR3 loop: CASSPSTGGTEAFF. DNA of the CDR3: TGTGCCAGCTCACCATCGACAGGGGGTACTGAAGCTTTCTTT.

This clone was counted once. V gene TRBV9 combines with J gene TRBJ2-2, with D perhaps TRBD1 (5 bases). Germline V gene sequence: CDR1 SGDLS, CDR2 YYNGEE. The CDR3 length is 13 residues. V was pared by 2 bases and J by 7 bases, with 9 bases between. In DNA, the CDR3 is TGTGCCAGCAGCGTCAGGGTGGGCGGGGAGCTGTTTTTT. Amino acids: CASSVRVGGELFF.

The chain joins TRBV5-4 to TRBJ2-7; 7 nucleotides line up with TRBD1. With V trimmed by 2 bases and J by 0 bases, 5 bases remained unmatched. The CDR3 length is 15 residues. CDR1 is SGHNT and CDR2 is YYREEE in the germline V gene (reference sequence). CDR3 sequence (DNA): TGTGCCAGCAGCTTAGGGACAGCAAACTCCTACGAGCAGTACTTC. Its translation: CASSLGTANSYEQYF.

CDR3 sequence: CASSQEVGLASTDTQYF. The CDR3 bases are TGTGCCAGCAGCCAAGAGGTGGGACTAGCGAGCACAGATACGCAGTATTTT. This sequence joins TRBV4-2 and TRBJ2-3; TRBD2 matches 10 bases. The germline CDR1 and CDR2 sequences are LGHNA and YNFKEQ. This CDR3 is built from 17 residues. The V gene end was trimmed by 0 bases and the J gene end by 0 bases; junction bases not matched to a gene: 3.

The chain couples TRBV10-2 to TRBJ2-5; no clear D gene. Germline CDR1 and CDR2: WSHSY and SAAADI. This CDR3 has 13 residues. V lost 7 bases to trimming and J lost 0 bases, with 9 bases between them. CDR3 nucleotide sequence: TGCGCCAGCATGGGCAGGTACCAAGAGACCCAGTACTTC. Its translation is CASMGRYQETQYF.

This chain connects TRBV14 to TRBJ2-1, with TRBD2 matching 10 bases. Germline values: CDR1 SGHDN, CDR2 FVKESK. The CDR3 covers 14 residues. V dropped 6 bases and J dropped 6; count of bases not matched to a gene: 5. DNA for the CDR3: TGTGCCAGCAGGTTAGCGGGGGGCTTCAATGAGCAGTTCTTC. It translates to CASRLAGGFNEQFF.

The chain recombines TRBV11-2 with TRBJ2-1, with D hard to call. The germline V gene encodes CDR1 SGHAT and CDR2 FQNNGV. V was cut by 4 bases and J by 11 bases, with 9 bases left in between. The CDR3 is 11 amino acids. This CDR3 is CASSSRKKQFF. CDR3 in DNA: TGTGCCAGCAGCTCCCGTAAAAAGCAGTTCTTC.

CDR3 bases: TGTGCCACCTTAAAAGACAGGGGGAATCAGCCCCAGCATTTT. It is translated as CATLKDRGNQPQHF. V usage is TRBV10-3 and J usage is TRBJ1-5, with 9 bases aligning to TRBD1. The CDR3 runs to 14 residues. After removal of 10 bases from V and 4 bases from J, the junction contained 8 bases not matched to a gene. Germline V gene sequence: CDR1 ENHRY, CDR2 SYGVKD.

The chain joins TRBV7-2 to TRBJ2-2; 16 bases are a match to TRBD2. CDR1 and CDR2 from the germline V gene are SGHTA and FQGNSA. This CDR3 region has 19 residues. Unmatched junction bases numbered 10, after V lost 5 bases and J lost 4 bases. This chain's CDR3 is CASSLKGTSGRAVTGELFF. The DNA for the CDR3 is TGTGCCAGCAGCCTAAAAGGGACTAGCGGGAGGGCTGTCACCGGGGAGCTGTTTTTT.

The J gene is TRBJ1-2, the V gene TRBV5-8; D may be TRBD1 (5 bases). Germline V gene data show CDR1 as SGHTS and CDR2 as YDEGEE. V lost 4 bases and J lost 1, with 17 bases in between. The CDR3 spans 16 residues. The CDR3 DNA reads TGTGCCAGCAGCCGCCGTCCAGGGTCGTTTAACTATGGCTACACCTTC. This translates into CASSRRPGSFNYGYTF.

The V gene is TRBV10-3, the J gene TRBJ1-1; weak D call: TRBD1 (6 bases). The CDR3 has 14 amino acids. Between the trimmed V and J ends, which lost 6 bases and 11 bases, there was a span of 22 bases. Germline V gene data show CDR1 as ENHRY and CDR2 as SYGVKD. The CDR3, as DNA: TGTGCCATCAGCCTCGACAGGCTATCGCTGGGGGCTTTCTTT. It codes for CAISLDRLSLGAFF.

V gene TRBV6-5 combines with J gene TRBJ2-3, with D perhaps TRBD1 (6 bases). V lost 8 bases to trimming and J lost 1 base, with 16 bases between them. This CDR3 has 15 residues. The germline gives CDR1 MNHEY, CDR2 SVGAGI. The CDR3 region has the DNA TGTGCCAGCCGGGGTTGGGCAGGGGGCACAGATACGCAGTATTTT. It codes for CASRGWAGGTDTQYF.

The chain joins TRBV11-3 to TRBJ2-2; 9 nucleotides agree with TRBD1. The length of the CDR3 is 15 residues. Germline CDR1 is SGHNT and CDR2 is YENEEA. The ends lost 5 bases at V and 5 bases at J; junction bases unmatched: 6. CDR3 region: CASSPTGGGTGELFF. CDR3 in DNA: TGTGCCAGCAGCCCGACAGGGGGTGGAACCGGGGAGCTGTTTTTT.

This clone was recorded once. The rearrangement joins TRBV19 to TRBJ2-3; possibly TRBD2 for D (5 bases). This CDR3 has 13 residues. Per the germline V gene, CDR1 is LNHDA and CDR2 is SQIVND (reference sequence). V was cut by 7 bases and J by 4 bases, with 12 bases left in between. The CDR3 region has the DNA TGTGCCAGTACCTATACCGGGGCAGATACGCAGTATTTT. Translated, it gives CASTYTGADTQYF.

The J gene is TRBJ2-1, the V gene TRBV13; D gene ambiguous. The germline CDR1 and CDR2 sequences are PRHDT and FYEKMQ (reference sequence). This CDR3 spans 12 amino acids. V was cut by 0 bases and J by 10 bases, with 7 bases left in between. CDR3 DNA: TGTGCCAGCAGCTTAGGAGTTCGGGAGCAGTTCTTC. Residues: CASSLGVREQFF.

J is TRBJ1-2 and V is TRBV5-5; D is uncertain. The V gene's germline CDR1 is SGHKS and CDR2 YYEKEE (reference sequence). V was clipped by 4 bases and J by 3 bases, with 13 bases between them. The length of the CDR3 is 14 residues. CDR3 sequence: CASSPAWADYGYTF. CDR3 coding DNA: TGTGCCAGCAGCCCCGCTTGGGCTGACTATGGCTACACCTTC.